The text below deals with one TCR beta chain. The sample originates from a study of cytomegalovirus exposure and HLA in healthy donors. A multiplex PCR was run with 60 Vbeta primers and 13 Jbeta primers. Profiling relied on immunoSEQ multiplex PCR, and the TCRdb table lists in-frame clones only, not all of them. The sample comprises under 150,000 clones, roughly 80% of which are singletons, and around 4.1% rests with the top ten. Healthy bone marrow donors formed the donor group. The sequencing sample was made of PBMCs. The clonotype originates from a woman aged 40 to 50 in good health and CMV-seronegative.

The CDR3 DNA reads TGTGCCAGCAGCTTAGGAGGGAAAAGGGAGCAGTACTTC. Its translation: CASSLGGKREQYF. The rearrangement uses TRBV11-2 and TRBJ2-7, with D possibly being TRBD2 (5 bases). This CDR3 has 13 amino acids. The V gene lost 1 base and the J gene lost 7 bases, with 11 bases spanning the gap. Germline lookup yields CDR1 SGHAT and CDR2 FQNNGV.